This section outlines one TCR beta chain sequence together with its context. Its antigen is still unknown. The record originates from a study of CXCR3-negative and CXCR3-positive naive CD8 T cells. Notes on the study in general: Comparison of naive cells showed more hydrophobic TRB CDR3s in CXCR3-positive than in CXCR3-negative naive cells.

Every subset of CD8+ T cells was sorted in triplicate at fewer than 350,000 cells each. Naive CD8+ T lymphocytes were specified as CD45RO-CCR7+CD27+CD95-. There are 17 residues in the CDR3. Germline lookup yields CDR1 LNHNV and CDR2 YYDKDF (reference sequence). TRB cDNA libraries were made by UMI-labeled 5' RACE. Reprocessing the 5' RACE reads, TCRdb reports a single entry for every CDR3 protein and omits DNA. Its clone listing holds tens of thousands of distinct CDR3 sequences. The TCR comes from a human donor in good health. Some clones in this sample may be carry-over from other donors' samples. This chain links TRBV15 with TRBJ1-4. Sequencing was done on a sample of naive CXCR3+ CD8+ T cells from blood. Documented subset: CD45RO-CCR7+CD27+CD95- naive CD8+ T cells expressing CXCR3 (TNR3+). The CDR3: CATSRDVAEKAYEKLFF.